These 27 T cell receptor beta chains share one sample of origin, sequenced in a study of PD-L1 blockade in urothelial cancer. This table comes from immunoSEQ multiplex PCR, and its TCRdb copy is limited to in-frame clones, with some not included. The data contain tens of thousands of clones, about 90% of them seen just once; the ten biggest clones take up approximately 10%. As to time point: peripheral blood 6 weeks after treatment start. The specimen was PBMCs, collected around atezolizumab (anti-PD-L1) treatment. Source of these receptors: a woman aged 60 to 75 with urothelial cancer.

About this clone: Its ends do not fully match the called genes, so a read error is possible. The chain uses TRBV7-9 and TRBJ1-5, with a possible D match to TRBD1 (5 bases). The CDR3 loop spans 15 amino acids. Germline CDR1 is SEHNR and CDR2 is FQNEAQ (reference sequence). The DNA for the CDR3 is TGTGCCAGCAGTTTAGGCTGGGGCAGGGATCAGCCCCAGCATTTT. Translated, it gives CASSLGWGRDQPQHF.

This sequence joins TRBV5-6 and TRBJ2-7; 8 positions match TRBD2. The CDR3 has 15 amino acids. The germline V gene has CDR1 SGHDT and CDR2 YYEEEE. V gave up 4 bases and J gave up 5 bases; unmatched junction bases: 11. In DNA form, the CDR3 reads TGTGCCAGCAGCCACCCGGGACTAGATCTAAACGAGCAGTACTTC. Protein: CASSHPGLDLNEQYF.

This sequence joins TRBV7-9 and TRBJ2-5; no definite D call. V lost 2 bases, J lost 7 bases, and 14 bases lay in between. Germline CDR1 is SEHNR and CDR2 is FQNEAQ (reference sequence). The CDR3 runs 14 residues. CDR3 amino acids: CASSLKSSYGTQYF. In DNA, the CDR3 is TGTGCCAGCAGCTTAAAAAGTAGCTACGGGACCCAGTACTTC.

V gene TRBV15 combines with J gene TRBJ2-3, with 9 bases lining up with TRBD2. Per germline, CDR1 LNHNV and CDR2 YYDKDF (reference sequence). There are 18 residues in the CDR3. J gave up 4 bases and V 0 bases, and 11 bases lay outside the gene matches. CDR3 sequence (DNA): TGTGCCACCAGCAGAGATCTCGGCGGTAGCGGGAGAGCAGATACGCAGTATTTT. Its protein product is CATSRDLGGSGRADTQYF.

In this sample, this clone turned up once. The rearrangement links TRBV10-3 to TRBJ2-1, with TRBD2 matching over 8 bases. The CDR3 is 14 amino acids. The V gene end was trimmed by 6 bases and the J gene end by 8 bases; junction bases not matched to a gene: 9. CDR1 is ENHRY, CDR2 SYGVKD, per germline. The CDR3 sequence is CAISSWTSSDEQFF. CDR3 sequence (DNA): TGTGCCATCAGCTCCTGGACTAGCTCGGATGAGCAGTTCTTC.

The rearrangement uses TRBV6-5 and TRBJ1-3, with D unresolved. Trimming took off 6 bases at V and 0 bases at J, with 12 bases between the two ends. The CDR3 runs 15 residues. CDR1 is MNHEY and CDR2 is SVGAGI in the germline V gene. The CDR3 coding sequence is TGTGCCAGCAGATCCAAACAGTTCTCTGGAAACACCATATATTTT. This sequence encodes CASRSKQFSGNTIYF.

This clone was seen a single time. Here the CDR3 reads CASSLGAYNEQFF. The CDR3 DNA follows: TGTGCCAGCAGCTTAGGGGCGTACAATGAGCAGTTCTTC. This sequence joins TRBV7-9 and TRBJ2-1, with unresolved D. Germline V CDR1 and CDR2: SEHNR, FQNEAQ (reference sequence). V lost 1 base and J 4 bases, leaving 5 bases between the germline ends. The CDR3 sequence is 13 residues long.

The chain has TRBV30 and TRBJ2-6; D is uncertain. Germline V gene lookup returns CDR1 GTSNPN and CDR2 SVGIG (reference sequence). V gave up 8 bases and J gave up 4 bases, with 18 bases separating them. The CDR3 covers 15 residues. CDR3 protein: CAKSAGPRGANVLTF. DNA for the CDR3: TGTGCCAAGTCGGCAGGCCCTCGGGGGGCCAACGTCCTGACTTTC. The full variable domain, completed using reference TRBV30 and TRBJ2-6, is SQTIHQWPATLVQPVGSPLSLECTVEGTSNPNLYWYRQAAGRGLQLLFYSVGIGQISSEVPQNLSASRPQDRQFILSSKKLLLSDSGFYLCAKSAGPRGANVLTFGAGSRLTVL.

The chain couples TRBV7-9 to TRBJ1-4; D call uncertain. Germline CDR1 and CDR2: SEHNR and FQNEAQ (reference sequence). V was shortened by 7 bases and J by 3 bases, with 18 bases between the two germline ends. The CDR3 extends over 16 amino acids. CDR3 sequence reads: CASNLGDTTPNEKLFF. The CDR3 nucleotides are TGTGCCAGCAACCTGGGAGACACGACGCCTAATGAAAAACTGTTTTTT. Combining the CDR3 with reference TRBV7-9 and TRBJ1-4 gives the whole variable domain DTGVSQNPRHKITKRGQNVTFRCDPISEHNRLYWYRQTLGQGPEFLTYFQNEAQLEKSRLLSDRFSAERPKGSFSTLEIQRTEQGDSAMYLCASNLGDTTPNEKLFFGSGTQLSVL.

This clone was observed a single time. The J gene is TRBJ1-5, the V gene TRBV19; the D gene is possibly TRBD1 (5 bases). V shed 7 bases and J shed 6 bases, with 19 bases lying between them. The CDR3 is made up of 15 amino acids. Germline loops: CDR1 LNHDA, CDR2 SQIVND (reference sequence). The CDR3 is CASTKQGRGGQPQHF. CDR3 DNA: TGTGCCAGTACAAAGCAAGGGAGGGGCGGTCAGCCCCAGCATTTT.

The genes are TRBV19 and TRBJ1-1; the D gene is possibly TRBD1 (6 bases). Trimming stripped 2 bases from V and 6 bases from J, with 22 bases between. Germline CDR1 LNHDA, CDR2 SQIVND (reference sequence). This CDR3 contains 17 residues. CDR3 amino acids: CASSIRGSRGGFAEAFF. The DNA for the CDR3 is TGTGCCAGTAGTATAAGGGGGTCGCGGGGGGGGTTCGCTGAAGCTTTCTTT.

This chain connects TRBV7-9 to TRBJ1-1; D not resolved. The CDR3 is 13 residues long. Trimming cost V 5 bases and J 1 base, with 8 bases left between them. Germline values: CDR1 SEHNR, CDR2 FQNEAQ (reference sequence). CDR3 DNA: TGTGCCAGCAGCCCTCCGGGGAACACTGAAGCTTTCTTT. Amino acids: CASSPPGNTEAFF.

The table lists this clone with a count of one. The rearrangement uses TRBV29-1 and TRBJ2-3; 12 bases map to TRBD2. Germline lookup yields CDR1 SQVTM and CDR2 ANQGSEA. The CDR3 length is 18 residues. V lost 6 bases to trimming and J lost 2 bases; unmatched junction nucleotides: 15. For the CDR3, the DNA is TGCAGCGTGAGAGAACTAGCGGGAGGCCTTTCTCTCACAGATACGCAGTATTTT. It is translated as CSVRELAGGLSLTDTQYF.

The V call is TRBV7-9, the J call TRBJ2-7; 7 bases map to TRBD2. Germline assignment: CDR1 SEHNR and CDR2 FQNEAQ (reference sequence). V gave up 11 bases and J gave up 3 bases; unmatched junction bases: 10. CDR3 length: 13 residues. In nucleotides, the CDR3 is TGTGCCGGGAGGGTGGCAGCTGGCTACGAGCAGTACTTC. Its protein is CAGRVAAGYEQYF.

The V gene is TRBV18, the J gene TRBJ1-4; D uncertain. The CDR3 consists of 15 residues. Per germline, CDR1 KGHSH and CDR2 LQKENI. Between the trimmed V and J ends, which lost 5 bases and 1 base, there was a span of 11 bases. CDR3 nucleotides: TGTGCCAGCTCAGTGGGCGTACTAACTAATGAAAAACTGTTTTTT. This gives the protein CASSVGVLTNEKLFF.

In its sample, this clone was seen a few times. The rearrangement uses TRBV19 and TRBJ2-2, with D perhaps matching TRBD1 (5 bases). V lost 5 bases, J lost 6 bases, and 13 bases lay in between. Germline CDR1 LNHDA, CDR2 SQIVND (reference sequence). The CDR3 has 14 amino acids. CDR3 nucleotide sequence: TGTGCCAGTAGTGGACCAGGGCAGGCCGGGGAGCTGTTTTTT. Protein product: CASSGPGQAGELFF.

This clone was seen a single time. This chain joins TRBV5-5 and TRBJ1-1; a weak D match, TRBD1 (6 bases). Trimming left V 4 bases short and J 0 bases short, with 13 bases between. Germline CDR1 reads SGHKS; CDR2 reads YYEKEE (reference sequence). The CDR3 is 15 amino acids. This CDR3 reads CASSPRTALNTEAFF. DNA of the CDR3: TGTGCCAGCAGCCCCCGGACAGCTCTGAACACTGAAGCTTTCTTT.

The sample holds a few counts of this clone. V is TRBV7-9 and J is TRBJ1-6; 7 bases map to TRBD1. The CDR3 has 18 amino acids. CDR1 and CDR2 from the germline V gene are SEHNR and FQNEAQ (reference sequence). J gave up 10 bases and V 6 bases, and 21 bases lay outside the gene matches. Here the CDR3 reads CASSPLGQGGRQGSPLHF. The CDR3, as DNA: TGTGCCAGCAGTCCCCTGGGGCAGGGAGGACGACAGGGCTCACCCCTCCACTTT.

This chain uses TRBV6-5 with TRBJ1-2; D possibly corresponds to TRBD1 (5 bases). V was pared by 6 bases and J by 4 bases, with 15 bases between. CDR1 MNHEY and CDR2 SVGAGI come from the germline V gene. The CDR3 has 14 residues. CDR3: CASRIYLGPYGYTF. CDR3 bases: TGTGCCAGCAGAATATACTTGGGGCCCTATGGCTACACCTTC.

This chain joins TRBV5-3 and TRBJ1-2; TRBD1 matches 7 bases. TRBV5-3 belongs to the ORF category, with a function that is uncertain. This CDR3 has 14 amino acids. V shed 8 bases, J shed 2 bases, and the junction held 9 bases outside the gene matches. CDR3 sequence (DNA): TGTGCCAGGCCAAGGAAGACAGGGAACTATGGCTACACCTTC. Its protein is CARPRKTGNYGYTF.

This clone occurred once. V gene TRBV5-4 combines with J gene TRBJ1-2, with 7 bases aligning to TRBD1. This CDR3 is 13 amino acids long. The V segment lost 2 bases and the J segment 8 bases; nucleotides outside the gene matches: 6. The V gene's germline CDR1 is SGHNT and CDR2 YYREEE (reference sequence). CDR3 region: CASSFPGGGGYTF. The CDR3 DNA is TGTGCCAGCAGCTTTCCAGGGGGTGGCGGCTACACCTTC.

This chain links TRBV18 with TRBJ2-5, with D hard to call. V lost 0 bases to trimming and J lost 2 bases, with 7 bases between them. The CDR3 spans 14 residues. The germline V gene encodes CDR1 KGHSH and CDR2 LQKENI. The CDR3 DNA reads TGTGCCAGCTCACCACCGACGCGGCAAGAGACCCAGTACTTC. It specifies CASSPPTRQETQYF.

This sequence joins TRBV9 and TRBJ2-2, with D possibly TRBD2 on 6 matching bases. V lost 6 bases to trimming and J lost 4 bases, with 13 bases between them. This CDR3 is 14 amino acids long. Germline CDR1 reads SGDLS; CDR2 reads YYNGEE. In DNA, the CDR3 is TGTGCCAGCACTAGCGCGTTTATCACCGGGGAGCTGTTTTTT. Translated: CASTSAFITGELFF. Variable domain in full (rest from reference TRBV9 and TRBJ2-2): DSGVTQTPKHLITATGQRVTLRCSPRSGDLSVYWYQQSLDQGLQFLIQYYNGEERAKGNILERFSAQQFPDLHSELNLSSLELGDSALYFCASTSAFITGELFFGEGSRLTVL.

This clone was seen just once. The chain uses TRBV18 and TRBJ1-1, with D perhaps TRBD1 (5 bases). V was cut by 3 bases and J by 7 bases, with 12 bases left in between. CDR3 length: 13 residues. Germline assignment: CDR1 KGHSH and CDR2 LQKENI. Written as DNA, the CDR3 is TGTGCCAGCTCACCTAGACAGCCTAATGAAGCTTTCTTT. Translating gives CASSPRQPNEAFF. Drawing the rest from reference TRBV18 and TRBJ1-1, the complete variable domain is NAGVMQNPRHLVRRRGQEARLRCSPMKGHSHVYWYRQLPEEGLKFMVYLQKENIIDESGMPKERFSAEFPKEGPSILRIQQVVRGDSAAYFCASSPRQPNEAFFGQGTRLTVV.

The chain recombines TRBV7-3 with TRBJ1-1; TRBD1 agrees at 11 bases. CDR3 length: 16 amino acids. V was clipped by 5 bases and J by 0 bases; unmatched bases: 5. CDR1 and CDR2 from the germline V gene are SGHTA and FQGTGA. CDR3 loop: CASSPGTGGMNTEAFF. CDR3 bases: TGTGCCAGCAGCCCAGGGACAGGGGGTATGAACACTGAAGCTTTCTTT.

J is TRBJ2-7 and V is TRBV2, with D possibly TRBD1 on 6 matching bases. Germline V lookup: CDR1 SNHLY, CDR2 FYNNEI. The CDR3 runs to 17 residues. The V end lost 7 bases, the J end lost 5 bases, and 27 bases lay between the germline ends. As DNA, the CDR3 is TGTGCCAGCACCCGAAAGGGGGAGCCCCATTCTGGCCACGAGCAGTACTTC. It yields the protein CASTRKGEPHSGHEQYF.

The chain joins TRBV5-1 to TRBJ2-1; D is uncertain. This CDR3 has 16 amino acids. Trimming removed 3 bases from V and 5 bases from J, with 18 bases in between. Germline CDR1 reads SGHRS; CDR2 reads YFSETQ. CDR3 DNA sequence: TGCGCCAGCAGCTCGAGTTTCCTATCCCCAAACAATGAGCAGTTCTTC. Encoded protein: CASSSSFLSPNNEQFF.